This TCR beta chain is from a study of blood T cell repertoires in COVID-19. Study at large: Collection of acute and convalescent COVID-19 samples took place in the United States, Italy and Spain.

With regard to this clone: Additional DNA sequences in this sample encode the identical CDR3.

Participants came from under 30 US areas, aged about 18 to 95 years. Donors were grouped by their self-reported clinical history. Original analysis: Amplification of reference gene primers provided the estimated nucleated cell counts. The assay was immunoSEQ multiplex PCR, and TCRdb's table has in-frame clones only and misses some. V, J and clone size reflect that table, while D and trimming were determined from the DNA. The data contain about 130,000 clones, approximately 80% of them singletons. The TCR was taken from a woman in her 50s who had recovered from COVID-19. The sequenced sample consisted of PBMCs or T cells enriched from blood (not recorded which).

CDR3 sequence: CAWNRGLGDQPQHF. The CDR3 nucleotides are TGTGCCTGGAACAGGGGCCTAGGGGATCAGCCCCAGCATTTT. The chain is built from TRBV30 and TRBJ1-5; 7 nucleotides match TRBD1. The germline V gene encodes CDR1 GTSNPN and CDR2 SVGIG (reference sequence). J lost 5 bases, V lost 4 bases, and 8 bases had no gene match. This CDR3 has 14 amino acids.